The clone carrying this TCR beta chain was counted between two and nine times. The study amplified TCR beta CDR3 regions using RNA transcripts. The library came from an HTBI-primed first-round RT-PCR and a second-round multiplex PCR. TCRdb processed the multiplex PCR reads anew with MiXCR; each CDR3 protein has one entry. The sample carries 500,000 to 700,000 distinct CDR3 sequences, under 45% recorded once. The V end was cut by 4 bases, the J end by 0 bases, with 7 bases between. There are 14 residues in the CDR3. The sample comes from a study of Graves' ophthalmopathy and Graves' hyperthyroidism. Sequenced material: peripheral blood or thyroid tissue (not recorded which). The receptor comes from an adult man with Graves' hyperthyroidism. The V call is TRBV12-3 or TRBV12-4, the J call TRBJ1-3; D is unresolved. The CDR3 DNA follows: TGTGCCAGCAGTTATATAGTCTCTGGAAACACCATATATTTT. It encodes CASSYIVSGNTIYF.